Listed below are T cell receptor beta chains from one sample, sequenced in a study of blood T cell repertoires in COVID-19. The repertoire was sequenced with immunoSEQ multiplex PCR; TCRdb's copy has only in-frame clones and lacks some. The sample records fewer than 500,000 clones, approximately 90% being singletons. Sequenced input: PBMCs or T cells enriched from blood (not recorded which). The receptors were gathered from a woman aged 30 to 39 with acute COVID-19. Each CDR3 is given with its conserved first and last residue. The D gene is left open where the match is weak. For some rows the clone size is stated as once, few or many, or as a class when expanded; others skip it.

abundance	v_gene	d_gene	j_gene	CDR3aa	CDR3nt
.	TRBV10-2	TRBD2	TRBJ2-1	CASSEGLAGGRNEQFF	TGCGCCAGCAGTGAGGGTCTAGCGGGGGGGCGGAATGAGCAGTTCTTC
many	TRBV5-1	TRBD1	TRBJ1-6	CASRTSGTGYSPLHF	TGCGCCAGCAGAACATCCGGGACAGGGTATTCACCCCTCCACTTT
.	TRBV6-5	.	TRBJ1-2	CASSYLGGGYTF	TGTGCCAGCAGTTACTTGGGGGGGGGCTACACCTTC
.	TRBV19	.	TRBJ1-2	CASRDPRGRGTYTF	TGTGCCAGTAGGGATCCCCGGGGCAGGGGCACCTACACCTTC
.	TRBV6-5	.	TRBJ2-7	CASSTTSYEQYF	TGTGCCAGCAGCACGACATCCTACGAGCAGTACTTC
.	TRBV19	.	TRBJ1-3	CASSPRGVSGNTIYF	TGTGCCAGTAGTCCCCGGGGGGTCTCTGGAAACACCATATATTTT
.	TRBV18	TRBD1	TRBJ1-5	CASSRQGGNQPQHF	TGTGCCAGCTCACGACAGGGGGGCAATCAGCCCCAGCATTTT
.	TRBV2	.	TRBJ2-7	CASRPQGRRANEQYF	TGTGCCAGCAGACCCCAAGGGAGGAGGGCTAACGAGCAGTACTTC
once	TRBV7-6	.	TRBJ1-5	CASSFNPTKPQHF	TGTGCCAGCAGCTTTAACCCGACAAAGCCCCAGCATTTT
.	TRBV24-1	TRBD1	TRBJ2-1	CATRDGTGGINEQFF	TGTGCCACCAGGGACGGGACAGGGGGAATCAATGAGCAGTTCTTC
.	TRBV5-1	TRBD1	TRBJ1-1	CASARGQQNTEAFF	TGCGCCAGCGCACGGGGACAGCAGAACACTGAAGCTTTCTTT